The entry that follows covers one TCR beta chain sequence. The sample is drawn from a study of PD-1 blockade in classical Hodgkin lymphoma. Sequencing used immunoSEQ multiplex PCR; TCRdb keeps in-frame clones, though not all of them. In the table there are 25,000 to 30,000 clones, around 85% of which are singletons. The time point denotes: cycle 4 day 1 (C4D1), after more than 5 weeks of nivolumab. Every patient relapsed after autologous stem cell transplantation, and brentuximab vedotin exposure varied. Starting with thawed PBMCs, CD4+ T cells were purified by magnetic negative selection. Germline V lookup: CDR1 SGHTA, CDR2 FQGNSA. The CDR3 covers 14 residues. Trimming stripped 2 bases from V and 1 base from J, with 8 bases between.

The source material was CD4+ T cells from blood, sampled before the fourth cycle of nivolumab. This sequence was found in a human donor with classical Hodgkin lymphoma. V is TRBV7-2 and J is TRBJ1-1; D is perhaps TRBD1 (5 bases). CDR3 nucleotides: TGTGCCAGCAGCTTATGGGGCAGGAACACTGAAGCTTTCTTT. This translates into CASSLWGRNTEAFF.